This passage covers 17 T cell receptor beta chains from one sample sequenced in a study of shared clonotypes between healthy human individuals. Measured with immunoSEQ multiplex PCR; TCRdb has only the in-frame clones, and not every one. Of some 2,400,000 clones in the sample, more than 90% are singletons; the top ten hold approximately 0.13%. Sequencing used naive CD4+ T cells sorted from blood. As to subset: CD45RA+ positively selected. The receptors here all came from a man between 18 and 29 years old in good health.

The V and J genes are TRBV9 and TRBJ1-6; the match to TRBD1 covers 8 bases. The CDR3 totals 14 residues. CDR1 SGDLS and CDR2 YYNGEE come from the germline V gene. Unmatched junction bases numbered 4, after V lost 1 base and J lost 10 bases. CDR3 region: CASSVTGGGSPLHF. Here the CDR3 DNA reads TGTGCCAGCAGCGTAACAGGGGGAGGGTCACCCCTCCACTTT.

This chain links TRBV4-2 with TRBJ2-5, with 7 positions matching TRBD1. With 0 bases clipped from V and 2 bases from J, the junction kept 12 bases outside the gene matches. Germline loops: CDR1 LGHNA, CDR2 YNFKEQ. The CDR3 contains 18 residues. Written as DNA, the CDR3 is TGTGCCAGCAGCCAAGATTCTCTGGCGACAGGGTCTCAAGAGACCCAGTACTTC. It codes for CASSQDSLATGSQETQYF.

This chain links TRBV18 with TRBJ1-2; 10 nucleotides line up with TRBD1. CDR3 length: 14 amino acids. CDR1 is KGHSH and CDR2 is LQKENI in the germline V gene. V dropped 6 bases and J dropped 3; count of bases not matched to a gene: 4. CDR3 residues: CASSRDRGDYGYTF. As DNA, the CDR3 is TGTGCCAGCTCGCGGGACAGGGGCGACTATGGCTACACCTTC.

The gene calls are TRBV18 and TRBJ1-1; D perhaps matches TRBD1 (6 bases). The germline CDR1 and CDR2 sequences are KGHSH and LQKENI. The CDR3 extends over 17 amino acids. With 1 base removed from V and 1 base from J, the gap between germline ends came to 16 bases. CDR3 nucleotide sequence: TGTGCCAGCTCACCACGGCAGGGGTCTTTACGGAACACTGAAGCTTTCTTT. This encodes CASSPRQGSLRNTEAFF.

CDR3 DNA: TGTGCCAGCAGACAATCAGGGTTTCACAATGAGCAGTTCTTC. Its protein is CASRQSGFHNEQFF. This chain links TRBV7-8 with TRBJ2-1, with D perhaps TRBD1 (5 bases). This CDR3 is 14 amino acids long. Germline V CDR1 and CDR2: SGHVS, FQNEAQ. Deletions cut 6 bases from V and 5 bases from J, with 14 bases between.

The rearrangement uses TRBV30 and TRBJ2-5; 8 positions match TRBD2. V trimming: 1 base; J trimming: 8 bases; junction bases outside the gene matches: 6. The germline V gene encodes CDR1 GTSNPN and CDR2 SVGIG (reference sequence). This CDR3 region has 13 residues. As DNA, the CDR3 is TGTGCCTGGAGTGGCCGGGGGGGAACAACCCAGTACTTC. It encodes CAWSGRGGTTQYF.

The V and J genes are TRBV2 and TRBJ2-7; D is ambiguous. Between the trimmed V and J ends, which lost 5 bases and 2 bases, there was a span of 10 bases. The germline CDR1 and CDR2 sequences are SNHLY and FYNNEI. The CDR3 runs 13 residues. In nucleotides, the CDR3 is TGTGCCAGCAGTTCAGCGAACCCCTACGAGCAGTACTTC. Translation gives CASSSANPYEQYF. The full variable domain, with the rest looked up from reference TRBV2 and TRBJ2-7, is EPEVTQTPSHQVTQMGQEVILRCVPISNHLYFYWYRQILGQKVEFLVSFYNNEISEKSEIFDDQFSVERPDGSNFTLKIRSTKLEDSAMYFCASSSANPYEQYFGPGTRLTVT.

The V gene is TRBV7-6, the J gene TRBJ2-1, with D perhaps matching TRBD2 (5 bases). The germline V gene has CDR1 SGHVS and CDR2 FNYEAQ. The CDR3 extends over 14 amino acids. V was shortened by 1 base and J by 5 bases, with 9 bases between the two germline ends. Here the CDR3 DNA reads TGTGCCAGCAGCTTAGAACGGGGAAACAATGAGCAGTTCTTC. As protein: CASSLERGNNEQFF.

CDR3 region: CAWSGRAANYGYTF. The CDR3 nucleotides read TGTGCCTGGAGCGGTCGGGCAGCTAACTATGGCTACACCTTC. The chain recombines TRBV30 with TRBJ1-2; D ambiguous. Germline V gene data show CDR1 as GTSNPN and CDR2 as SVGIG (reference sequence). The CDR3 is 14 amino acids. Trimming removed 3 bases from V and 0 bases from J, with 11 bases in between.

This clone came up a few times. V and J are TRBV9 and TRBJ1-5; D is undetermined. CDR3 size: 15 residues. The V and J ends lost 0 bases and 0 bases respectively, with 7 bases between them. CDR1 and CDR2 (germline): SGDLS, YYNGEE. The CDR3 sequence is CASSVVPDSNQPQHF. For the CDR3, the DNA is TGTGCCAGCAGCGTAGTACCCGATAGCAATCAGCCCCAGCATTTT.

The gene calls are TRBV6-5 and TRBJ2-7, with D tentatively TRBD1 (6 bases). The CDR3 runs to 15 residues. The ends were cut back, 2 bases at V and 5 bases at J, with 16 bases in the middle. Germline values: CDR1 MNHEY, CDR2 SVGAGI. The CDR3 sequence is CASSYAVQGTHEQYF. CDR3 sequence (DNA): TGTGCCAGCAGTTACGCCGTGCAGGGGACCCACGAGCAGTACTTC.

The chain links TRBV7-2 to TRBJ2-7; TRBD2 aligns across 10 bases. Germline V CDR1 and CDR2: SGHTA, FQGNSA. This CDR3 contains 16 residues. V lost 1 base, J lost 2 bases, and 5 bases stayed unmatched. The CDR3 DNA is TGTGCCAGCAGCTTAGACTGGACTAGCGGAGCCTACGAGCAGTACTTC. Its translation is CASSLDWTSGAYEQYF.

The CDR3: CASSTGTGSLPVSTDTQYF. The CDR3 DNA reads TGTGCCAGTAGTACCGGGACAGGGTCCTTACCCGTTAGCACAGATACGCAGTATTTT. The genes are TRBV19 and TRBJ2-3; 9 bases are a match to TRBD1. V lost 4 bases to trimming and J lost 0 bases; unmatched junction nucleotides: 14. The CDR3 consists of 19 residues. Germline CDR1 is LNHDA and CDR2 is SQIVND (reference sequence).

The gene calls are TRBV6-1 and TRBJ1-2; 9 bases agree with TRBD1. CDR1 and CDR2 from the germline V gene are MNHNS and SASEGT. The V and J ends lost 6 bases and 8 bases, in that order; junction bases with no gene match: 7. The CDR3 is 13 amino acids. The CDR3 reads CASRLGQGGGYTF. The CDR3 nucleotides are TGTGCCAGCAGGCTGGGACAGGGAGGCGGCTACACCTTC.

The rearrangement links TRBV19 to TRBJ2-3, with TRBD1 identical over 8 bases. The V and J ends lost 5 bases and 3 bases, in that order; junction bases with no gene match: 10. CDR3 size: 16 residues. CDR1 is LNHDA, CDR2 SQIVND, per germline (reference sequence). This CDR3 is CASSPRTGYLTDTQYF. The CDR3 nucleotides are TGTGCCAGTAGTCCCCGGACAGGGTATCTAACAGATACGCAGTATTTT.

The chain employs TRBV7-2 and TRBJ2-3; 7 positions match TRBD2. The CDR3 has 16 amino acids. The junction had 8 bases not matched to a gene; V was cut back by 5 bases and J by 0 bases. CDR1 SGHTA and CDR2 FQGNSA come from the germline V gene. This chain's CDR3 is CASSPPGLTSTDTQYF. The CDR3 DNA sequence: TGTGCCAGCAGCCCCCCGGGACTAACTAGCACAGATACGCAGTATTTT.

This sequence joins TRBV27 and TRBJ2-3; D call uncertain. CDR3 length equals 14 residues. V lost 3 bases and J lost 4, with 11 bases in between. The germline V gene has CDR1 MNHEY and CDR2 SMNVEV (reference sequence). The CDR3 spells CASSFGRWADTQYF. CDR3 bases: TGTGCCAGCAGTTTTGGTAGGTGGGCAGATACGCAGTATTTT.